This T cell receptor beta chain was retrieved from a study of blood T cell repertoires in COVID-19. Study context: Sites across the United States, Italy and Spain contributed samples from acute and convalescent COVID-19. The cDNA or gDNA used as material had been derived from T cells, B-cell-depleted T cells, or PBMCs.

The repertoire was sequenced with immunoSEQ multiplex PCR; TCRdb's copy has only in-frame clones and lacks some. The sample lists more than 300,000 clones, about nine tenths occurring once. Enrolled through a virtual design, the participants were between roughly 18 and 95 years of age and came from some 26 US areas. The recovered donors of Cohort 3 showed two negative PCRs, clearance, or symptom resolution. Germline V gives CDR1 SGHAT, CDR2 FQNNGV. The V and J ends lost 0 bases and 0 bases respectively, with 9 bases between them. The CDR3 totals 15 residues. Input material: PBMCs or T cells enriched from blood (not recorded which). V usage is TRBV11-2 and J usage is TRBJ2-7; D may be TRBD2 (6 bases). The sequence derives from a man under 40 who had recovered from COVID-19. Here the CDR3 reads CASSLDGGSSYEQYF. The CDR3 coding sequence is TGTGCCAGCAGCTTAGATGGGGGGAGCTCCTACGAGCAGTACTTC.